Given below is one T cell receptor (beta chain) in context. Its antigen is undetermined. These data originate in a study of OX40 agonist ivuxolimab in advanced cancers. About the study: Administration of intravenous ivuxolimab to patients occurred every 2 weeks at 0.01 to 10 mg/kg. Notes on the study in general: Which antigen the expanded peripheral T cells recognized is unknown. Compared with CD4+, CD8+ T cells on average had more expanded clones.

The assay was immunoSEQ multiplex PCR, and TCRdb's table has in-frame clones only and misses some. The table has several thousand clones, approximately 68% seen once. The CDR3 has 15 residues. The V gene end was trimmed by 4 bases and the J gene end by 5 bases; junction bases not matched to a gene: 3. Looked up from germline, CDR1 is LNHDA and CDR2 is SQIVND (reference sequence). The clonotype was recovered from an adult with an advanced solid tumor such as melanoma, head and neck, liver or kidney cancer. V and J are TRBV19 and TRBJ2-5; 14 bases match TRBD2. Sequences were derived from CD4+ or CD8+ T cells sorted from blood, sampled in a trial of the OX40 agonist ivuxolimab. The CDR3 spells CASSKGTSGSETQYF. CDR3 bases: TGTGCCAGTAGTAAGGGGACTAGCGGGAGTGAGACCCAGTACTTC.